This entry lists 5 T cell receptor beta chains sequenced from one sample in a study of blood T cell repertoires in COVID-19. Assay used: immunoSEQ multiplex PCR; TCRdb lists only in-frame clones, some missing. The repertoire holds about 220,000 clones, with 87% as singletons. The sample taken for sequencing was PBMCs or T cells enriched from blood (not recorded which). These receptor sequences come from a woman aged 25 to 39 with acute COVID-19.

CDR3 residues: CASSPAVAAVYEQYF. As DNA, the CDR3 is TGCGCCAGCAGCCCCGCGGTAGCGGCAGTTTACGAGCAGTACTTC. The chain is built from TRBV4-1 and TRBJ2-7, with D possibly being TRBD2 (6 bases). The CDR3 loop spans 15 amino acids. The V gene lost 4 bases and the J gene lost 4 bases, with 17 bases spanning the gap. The germline V gene has CDR1 MGHRA and CDR2 YSYEKL.

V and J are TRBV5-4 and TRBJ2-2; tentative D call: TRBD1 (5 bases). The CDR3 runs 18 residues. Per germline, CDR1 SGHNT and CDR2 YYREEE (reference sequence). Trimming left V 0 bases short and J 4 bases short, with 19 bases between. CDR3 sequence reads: CASSLGVGQDGVTGELFF. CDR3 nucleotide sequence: TGTGCCAGCAGCTTGGGGGTGGGGCAGGATGGTGTCACCGGGGAGCTGTTTTTT. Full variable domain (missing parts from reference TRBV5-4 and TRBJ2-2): ETGVTQSPTHLIKTRGQQVTLRCSSQSGHNTVSWYQQALGQGPQFIFQYYREEENGRGNFPPRFSGLQFPNYSSELNVNALELDDSALYLCASSLGVGQDGVTGELFFGEGSRLTVL.

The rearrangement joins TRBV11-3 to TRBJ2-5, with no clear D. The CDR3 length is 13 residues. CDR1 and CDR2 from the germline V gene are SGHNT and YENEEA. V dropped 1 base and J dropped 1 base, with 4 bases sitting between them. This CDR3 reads CASSLGPQETQYF. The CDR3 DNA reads TGTGCCAGCAGCTTAGGGCCCCAAGAGACCCAGTACTTC.

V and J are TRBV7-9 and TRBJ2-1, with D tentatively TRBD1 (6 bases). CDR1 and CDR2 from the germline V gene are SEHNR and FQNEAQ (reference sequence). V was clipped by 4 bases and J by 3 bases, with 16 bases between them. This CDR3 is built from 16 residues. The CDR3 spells CASSSLTGPSYNEQFF. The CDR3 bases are TGTGCCAGCAGCTCTCTGACAGGACCAAGCTACAATGAGCAGTTCTTC.

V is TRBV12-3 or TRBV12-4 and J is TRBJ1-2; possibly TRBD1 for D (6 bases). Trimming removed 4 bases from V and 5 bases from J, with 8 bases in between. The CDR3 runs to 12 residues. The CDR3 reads CASSSTGYGYTF. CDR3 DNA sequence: TGTGCCAGCAGTTCTACAGGGTATGGCTACACCTTC.